One TCR beta chain is described in this entry. The data were obtained in a study of blood T cell repertoires in COVID-19. Looking at the study overall: The analysed material was cDNA or gDNA that came from T cells, B-cell-depleted T cells, or PBMCs.

Patients from Seattle were sampled longitudinally, starting during active infection. The protocol was immunoSEQ multiplex PCR, while the TCRdb copy is restricted to in-frame clones and leaves out a portion. The sample carries about 350,000 clones, 89% recorded once. The length of the CDR3 is 17 residues. Trimming cost V 1 base and J 6 bases; bases outside gene matches: 13. The V gene's germline CDR1 is SGHRS and CDR2 YFSETQ. The chain recombines TRBV5-1 with TRBJ2-1; TRBD1 matches at 7 bases. Sequenced: peripheral blood. The sequence was collected from a woman aged 60-70 years with COVID-19, enrolled during active disease. The CDR3 nucleotides read TGCGCCAGCAGCTTGTCAAAAGACAGGGTCAGGTCCAATGAGCAGTTCTTC. This sequence encodes CASSLSKDRVRSNEQFF.